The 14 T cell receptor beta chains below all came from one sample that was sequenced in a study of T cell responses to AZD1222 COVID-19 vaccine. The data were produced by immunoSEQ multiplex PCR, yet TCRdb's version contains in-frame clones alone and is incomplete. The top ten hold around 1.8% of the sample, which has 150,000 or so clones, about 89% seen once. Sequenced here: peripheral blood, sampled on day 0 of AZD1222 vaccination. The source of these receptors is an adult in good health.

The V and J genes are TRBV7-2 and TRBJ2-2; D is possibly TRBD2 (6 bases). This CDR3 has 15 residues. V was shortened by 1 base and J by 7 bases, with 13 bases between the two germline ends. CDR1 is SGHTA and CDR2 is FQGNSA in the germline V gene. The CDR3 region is CASSLDPGRGGELFF. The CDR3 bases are TGTGCCAGCAGCTTAGATCCCGGGAGAGGCGGGGAGCTGTTTTTT.

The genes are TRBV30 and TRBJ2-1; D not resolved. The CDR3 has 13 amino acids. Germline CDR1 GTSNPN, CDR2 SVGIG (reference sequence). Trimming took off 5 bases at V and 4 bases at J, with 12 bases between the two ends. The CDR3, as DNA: TGTGCCTGGTGCGTTTTAAGTTACAATGAGCAGTTCTTC. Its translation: CAWCVLSYNEQFF.

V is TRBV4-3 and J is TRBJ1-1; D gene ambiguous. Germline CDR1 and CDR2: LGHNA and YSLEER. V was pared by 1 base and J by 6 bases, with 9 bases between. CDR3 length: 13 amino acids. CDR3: CASSQVHPSEAFF. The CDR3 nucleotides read TGCGCCAGCAGCCAAGTCCATCCGTCTGAAGCTTTCTTT.

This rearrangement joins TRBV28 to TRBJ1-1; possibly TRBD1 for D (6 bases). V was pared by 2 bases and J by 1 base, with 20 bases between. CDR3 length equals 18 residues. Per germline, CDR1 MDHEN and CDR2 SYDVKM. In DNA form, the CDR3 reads TGTGCCAGCAGTTTACCCAGAAAAGTGACAGGAAGGAACACTGAAGCTTTCTTT. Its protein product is CASSLPRKVTGRNTEAFF.

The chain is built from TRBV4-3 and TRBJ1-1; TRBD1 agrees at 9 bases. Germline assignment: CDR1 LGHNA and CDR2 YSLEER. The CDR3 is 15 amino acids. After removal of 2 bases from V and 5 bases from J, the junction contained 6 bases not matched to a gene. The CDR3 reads CASSQSGTGLTEAFF. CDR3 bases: TGCGCCAGCAGCCAATCCGGGACAGGGTTGACTGAAGCTTTCTTT.

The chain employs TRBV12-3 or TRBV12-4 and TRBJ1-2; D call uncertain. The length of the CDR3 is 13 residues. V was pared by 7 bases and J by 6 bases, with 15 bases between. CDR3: CASTRRFQDGYTF. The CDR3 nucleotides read TGTGCCAGCACCAGAAGGTTTCAAGATGGCTACACCTTC.

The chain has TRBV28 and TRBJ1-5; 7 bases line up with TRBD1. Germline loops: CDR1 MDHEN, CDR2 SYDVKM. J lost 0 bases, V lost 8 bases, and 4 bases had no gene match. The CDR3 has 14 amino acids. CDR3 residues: CASGDRDSNQPQHF. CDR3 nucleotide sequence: TGTGCCAGCGGAGACAGGGATAGCAATCAGCCCCAGCATTTT.

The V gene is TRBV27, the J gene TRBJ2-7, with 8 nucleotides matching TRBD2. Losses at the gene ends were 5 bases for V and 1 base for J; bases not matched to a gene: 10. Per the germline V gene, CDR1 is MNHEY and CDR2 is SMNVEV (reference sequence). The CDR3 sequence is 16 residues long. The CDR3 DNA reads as TGTGCCAGCAGTCTAGGGGCGGGGGGCAGGTCCTACGAGCAGTACTTC. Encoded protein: CASSLGAGGRSYEQYF.

The CDR3 nucleotides are TGTGCCAGCTCACCAATACCCTCCTACGAGCAGTACTTC. Translating gives CASSPIPSYEQYF. The chain combines TRBV18 with TRBJ2-7; the D is unclear. The germline V gene has CDR1 KGHSH and CDR2 LQKENI. This CDR3 comprises 13 residues. V dropped 2 bases and J dropped 0 bases, with 5 bases sitting between them.

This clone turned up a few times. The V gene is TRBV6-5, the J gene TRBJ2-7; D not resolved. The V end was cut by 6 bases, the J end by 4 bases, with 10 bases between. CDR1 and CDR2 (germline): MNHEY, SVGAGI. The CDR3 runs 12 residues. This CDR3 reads CASRPNKYEQYF. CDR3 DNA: TGTGCCAGCAGACCGAATAAATACGAGCAGTACTTC.

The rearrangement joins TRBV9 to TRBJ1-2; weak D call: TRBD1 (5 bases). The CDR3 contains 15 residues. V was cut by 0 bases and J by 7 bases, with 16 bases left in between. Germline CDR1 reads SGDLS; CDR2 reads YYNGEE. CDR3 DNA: TGTGCCAGCAGCGTAGAAGGTGGCAGGGCGGCTGGCTACACCTTC. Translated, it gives CASSVEGGRAAGYTF.

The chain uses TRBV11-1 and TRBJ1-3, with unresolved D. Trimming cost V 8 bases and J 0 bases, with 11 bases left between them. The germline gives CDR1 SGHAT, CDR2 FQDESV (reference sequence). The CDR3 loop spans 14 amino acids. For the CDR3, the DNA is TGTGCCAGCTCACGGACCTACTCTGGAAACACCATATATTTT. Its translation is CASSRTYSGNTIYF.

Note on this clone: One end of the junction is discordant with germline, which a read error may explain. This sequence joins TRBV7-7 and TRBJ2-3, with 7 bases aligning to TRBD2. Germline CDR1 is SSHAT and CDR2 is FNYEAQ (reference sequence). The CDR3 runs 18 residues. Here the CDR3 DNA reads TGTGCTAGCAGCTTAGTCAGGGAAAGCGGGGCCCCTCCAGATACGCAGTATTTT. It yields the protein CASSLVRESGAPPDTQYF. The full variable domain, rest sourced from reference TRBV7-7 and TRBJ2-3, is GAGVSQSPRYKVTKRGQDVTLRCDPISSHATLYWYQQALGQGPEFLTYFNYEAQPDKSGLPSDRFSAERPEGSISTLTIQRTEQRDSAMYRCASSLVRESGAPPDTQYFGPGTRLTVL.

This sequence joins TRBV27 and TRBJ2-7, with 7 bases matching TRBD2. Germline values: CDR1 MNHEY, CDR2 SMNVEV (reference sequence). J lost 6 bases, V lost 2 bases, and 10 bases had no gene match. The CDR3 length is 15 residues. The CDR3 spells CASSLDGGWEGEQYF. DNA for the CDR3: TGTGCCAGCAGTTTAGACGGTGGTTGGGAGGGCGAGCAGTACTTC.